This note documents a single T cell receptor beta chain sequence. With 5 bases removed from V and 4 bases from J, the gap between germline ends came to 12 bases. The CDR3 is 13 residues long. CDR1 is MNHEY, CDR2 SMNVEV, per germline (reference sequence). This entry is derived from a study of T cell responses to AZD1222 COVID-19 vaccine. Clones were sequenced by immunoSEQ multiplex PCR, and TCRdb holds only the in-frame ones, with some missing. The sample lists 59,000 or so clones, around 84% occurring once. The receptor's source is an adult in good health. The V call is TRBV27, the J call TRBJ2-7; D gene uncertain. The input for sequencing was peripheral blood, taken on day 0 of AZD1222 vaccination. As DNA, the CDR3 is TGTGCCAGCAGTATCAGCTCTGTGTACGAGCAGTACTTC. Its translation: CASSISSVYEQYF.